This paragraph reports one T cell receptor beta chain. Its antigen is not known. This entry comes from a study of cytomegalovirus exposure and HLA in healthy donors. Study at large: The same platform was used for the 130 or so validation repertoires as for the approximately 610 first-cohort repertoires, as reported in a later analysis. Study outcomes and limitations: The listing of 150 or so TCR beta chains classed them as cytomegalovirus-associated.

Clones were sequenced by immunoSEQ multiplex PCR, and TCRdb holds only the in-frame ones, with some missing. The sample includes 220,000 or so clones, over 75% of them seen just once. This CDR3 has 15 residues. Germline CDR1 is MNHNY and CDR2 is SVGAGI (reference sequence). Germline trimming cut 5 bases from V and 4 bases from J; bases unmatched to any gene: 10. The chain combines TRBV6-6 with TRBJ2-7, with 8 bases identical to TRBD1. Sequenced sample: PBMCs. The sequence came from a woman aged 18 to 35 in good health and CMV-seropositive. CDR3 bases: TGTGCCAGCAGTCCTCCGGGACAGGTATTTTACGAGCAGTACTTC. It codes for CASSPPGQVFYEQYF.